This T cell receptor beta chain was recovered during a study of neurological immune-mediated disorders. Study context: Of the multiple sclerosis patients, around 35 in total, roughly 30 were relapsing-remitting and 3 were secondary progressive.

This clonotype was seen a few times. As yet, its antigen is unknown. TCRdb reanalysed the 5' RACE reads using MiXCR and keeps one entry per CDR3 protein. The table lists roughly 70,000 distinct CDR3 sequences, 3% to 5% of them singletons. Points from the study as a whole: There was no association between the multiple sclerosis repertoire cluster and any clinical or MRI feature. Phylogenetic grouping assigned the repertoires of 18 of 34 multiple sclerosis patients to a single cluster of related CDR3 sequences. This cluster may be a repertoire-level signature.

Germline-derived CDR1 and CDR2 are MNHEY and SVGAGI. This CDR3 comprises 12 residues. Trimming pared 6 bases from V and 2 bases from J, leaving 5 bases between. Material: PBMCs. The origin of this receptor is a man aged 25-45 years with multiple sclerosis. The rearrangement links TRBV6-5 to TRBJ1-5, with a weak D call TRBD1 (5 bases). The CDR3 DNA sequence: TGTGCCAGCAGACAGGGCAATCAGCCCCAGCATTTT. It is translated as CASRQGNQPQHF.